This TCR beta chain was recorded in a study of beta chain features in type 1 diabetes. Overall study findings and caveats: VDJ junctions in type 1 diabetes patients carried more deletions and fewer insertions. People with Type 1 diabetes carried modestly yet significantly shorter TCRB CDR3s in all four CD4+ subsets.

TCRB transcripts that were expressed got sequenced, as all of the isolated RNA had been reverse transcribed. This table comes from immunoSEQ multiplex PCR, and its TCRdb copy is limited to in-frame clones, with some not included. Among about 700,000 clones listed, 13% were seen once. On this clone: Its target is unknown.

This clonotype originated in a young man with type 1 diabetes. The sequenced material came from naive CD4+ T cells from blood.

The CDR3 bases are TGTGCCTGGAAAAACGCGGGCTATGGCTACACCTTC. Protein sequence: CAWKNAGYGYTF. V is TRBV30 and J is TRBJ1-2; D gene uncertain. Germline V lookup: CDR1 GTSNPN, CDR2 SVGIG (reference sequence). V was cut by 4 bases and J by 4 bases, with 10 bases left in between. The CDR3 has 12 residues.